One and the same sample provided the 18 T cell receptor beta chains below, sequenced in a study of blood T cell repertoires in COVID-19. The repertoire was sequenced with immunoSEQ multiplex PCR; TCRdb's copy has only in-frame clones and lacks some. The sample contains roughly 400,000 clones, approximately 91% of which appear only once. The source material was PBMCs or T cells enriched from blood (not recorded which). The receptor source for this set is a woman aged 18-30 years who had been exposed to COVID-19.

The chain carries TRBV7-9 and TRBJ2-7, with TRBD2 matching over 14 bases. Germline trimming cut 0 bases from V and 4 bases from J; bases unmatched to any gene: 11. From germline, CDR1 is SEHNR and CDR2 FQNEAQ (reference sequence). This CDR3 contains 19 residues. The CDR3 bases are TGTGCCAGCAGCTTAGCAGGACTAGCGGGAGGCCAAACGGCTTACGAGCAGTACTTC. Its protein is CASSLAGLAGGQTAYEQYF.

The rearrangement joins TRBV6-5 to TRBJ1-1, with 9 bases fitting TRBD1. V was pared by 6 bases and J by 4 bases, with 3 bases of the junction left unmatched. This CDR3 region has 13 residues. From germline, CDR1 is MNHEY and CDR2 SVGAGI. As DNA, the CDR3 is TGTGCCAGCAGCATACAGGGGGCCACTGAAGCTTTCTTT. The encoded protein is CASSIQGATEAFF.

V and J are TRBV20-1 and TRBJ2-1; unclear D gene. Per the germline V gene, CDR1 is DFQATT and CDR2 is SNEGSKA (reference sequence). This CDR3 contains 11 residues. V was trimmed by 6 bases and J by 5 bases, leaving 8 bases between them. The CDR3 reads CSALDDNEQFF. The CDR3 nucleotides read TGCAGTGCCCTAGATGACAATGAGCAGTTCTTC.

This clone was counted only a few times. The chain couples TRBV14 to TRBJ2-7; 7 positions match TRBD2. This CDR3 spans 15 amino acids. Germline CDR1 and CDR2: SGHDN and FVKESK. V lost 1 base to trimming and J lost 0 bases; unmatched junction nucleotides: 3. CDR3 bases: TGTGCCAGCAGCCAAGGACTAGCCAACTCCTACGAGCAGTACTTC. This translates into CASSQGLANSYEQYF. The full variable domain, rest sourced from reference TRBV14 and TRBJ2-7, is EAGVTQFPSHSVIEKGQTVTLRCDPISGHDNLYWYRRVMGKEIKFLLHFVKESKQDESGMPNNRFLAERTGGTYSTLKVQPAELEDSGVYFCASSQGLANSYEQYFGPGTRLTVT.

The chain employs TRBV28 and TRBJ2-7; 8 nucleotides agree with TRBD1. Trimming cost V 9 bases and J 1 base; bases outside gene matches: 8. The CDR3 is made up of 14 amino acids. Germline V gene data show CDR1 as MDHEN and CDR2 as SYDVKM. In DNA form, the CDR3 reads TGTGCCAGTTCCCAGGGGGCTCCATCCTACGAGCAGTACTTC. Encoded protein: CASSQGAPSYEQYF.

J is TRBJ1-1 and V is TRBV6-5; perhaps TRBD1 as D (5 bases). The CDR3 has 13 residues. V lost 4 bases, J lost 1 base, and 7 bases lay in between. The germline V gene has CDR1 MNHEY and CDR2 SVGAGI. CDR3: CASSLGQNTEAFF. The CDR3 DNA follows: TGTGCCAGCAGTTTAGGACAGAACACTGAAGCTTTCTTT.

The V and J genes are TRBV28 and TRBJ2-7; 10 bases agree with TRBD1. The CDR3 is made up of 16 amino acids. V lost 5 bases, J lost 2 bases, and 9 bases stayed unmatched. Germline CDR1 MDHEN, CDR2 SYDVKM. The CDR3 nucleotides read TGTGCCAGCAGTGGCGGGGGACAGGGGCCTCCCTACGAGCAGTACTTC. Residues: CASSGGGQGPPYEQYF. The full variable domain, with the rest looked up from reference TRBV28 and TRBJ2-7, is DVKVTQSSRYLVKRTGEKVFLECVQDMDHENMFWYRQDPGLGLRLIYFSYDVKMKEKGDIPEGYSVSREKKERFSLILESASTNQTSMYLCASSGGGQGPPYEQYFGPGTRLTVT.

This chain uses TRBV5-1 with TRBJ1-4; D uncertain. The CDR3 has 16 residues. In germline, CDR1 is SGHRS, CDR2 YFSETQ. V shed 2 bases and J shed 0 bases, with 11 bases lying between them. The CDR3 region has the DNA TGCGCCAGCAGCTTCGAAAGCGCCGCAACTAATGAAAAACTGTTTTTT. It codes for CASSFESAATNEKLFF.

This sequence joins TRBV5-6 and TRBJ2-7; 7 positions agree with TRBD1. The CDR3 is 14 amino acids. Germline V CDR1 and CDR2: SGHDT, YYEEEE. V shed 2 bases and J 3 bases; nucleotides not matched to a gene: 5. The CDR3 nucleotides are TGTGCCAGCAGCTTCTTGACAGGGTTCTACGAGCAGTACTTC. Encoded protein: CASSFLTGFYEQYF.

CDR3 coding DNA: TGTGCCAGCAGCTTAGATCTACCCCGGGACACCATTATCATGAACACTGAAGCTTTCTTT. It encodes CASSLDLPRDTIIMNTEAFF. The rearrangement links TRBV11-3 to TRBJ1-1, with D tentatively TRBD1 (6 bases). The CDR3 is 20 amino acids. Germline V lookup: CDR1 SGHNT, CDR2 YENEEA. The germline V and J ends were trimmed by 0 bases and 0 bases, with 23 bases remaining between them.

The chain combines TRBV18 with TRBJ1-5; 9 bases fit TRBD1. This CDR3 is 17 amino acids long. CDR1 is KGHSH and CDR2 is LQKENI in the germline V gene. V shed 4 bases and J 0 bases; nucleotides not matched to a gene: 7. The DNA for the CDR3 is TGTGCCAGCTCACGCGGGACAGGGAAGTTTAGCAATCAGCCCCAGCATTTT. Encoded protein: CASSRGTGKFSNQPQHF. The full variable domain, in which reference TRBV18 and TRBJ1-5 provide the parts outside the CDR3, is NAGVMQNPRHLVRRRGQEARLRCSPMKGHSHVYWYRQLPEEGLKFMVYLQKENIIDESGMPKERFSAEFPKEGPSILRIQQVVRGDSAAYFCASSRGTGKFSNQPQHFGDGTRLSIL.

CDR3 sequence: CASSRLAGGLSEQFF. CDR3 DNA sequence: TGCGCCAGCAGCCGACTAGCGGGAGGGCTCAGTGAGCAGTTCTTC. This chain connects TRBV10-1 to TRBJ2-1; 14 bases map to TRBD2. In germline, CDR1 is WNHNN, CDR2 SYGVQD (reference sequence). The CDR3 is 15 amino acids. Trimming took 6 bases from V and 9 from J; bases not matched to a gene: 7.

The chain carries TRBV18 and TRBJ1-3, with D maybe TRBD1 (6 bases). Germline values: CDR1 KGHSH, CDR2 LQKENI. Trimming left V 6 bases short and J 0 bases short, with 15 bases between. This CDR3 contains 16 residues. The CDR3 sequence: CASSKATGYSGNTIYF. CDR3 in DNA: TGTGCCAGCTCGAAAGCGACAGGTTACTCTGGAAACACCATATATTTT.

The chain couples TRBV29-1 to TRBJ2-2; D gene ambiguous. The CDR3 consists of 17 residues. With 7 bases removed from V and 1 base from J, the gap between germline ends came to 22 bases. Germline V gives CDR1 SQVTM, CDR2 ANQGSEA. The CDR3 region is CSALFPWARKNTGELFF. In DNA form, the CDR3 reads TGCAGCGCACTTTTTCCATGGGCCCGGAAGAACACCGGGGAGCTGTTTTTT.

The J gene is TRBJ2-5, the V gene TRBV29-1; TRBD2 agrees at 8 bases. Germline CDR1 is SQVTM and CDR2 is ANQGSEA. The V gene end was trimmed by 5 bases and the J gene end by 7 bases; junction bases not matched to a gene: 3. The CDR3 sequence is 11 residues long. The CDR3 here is CSVRAGGTQYF. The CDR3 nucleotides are TGCAGCGTTAGGGCGGGGGGGACCCAGTACTTC.

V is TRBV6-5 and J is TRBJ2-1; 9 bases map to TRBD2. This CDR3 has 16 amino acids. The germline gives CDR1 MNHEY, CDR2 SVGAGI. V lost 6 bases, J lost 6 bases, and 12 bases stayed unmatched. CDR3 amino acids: CASRYRRGGAGNEQFF. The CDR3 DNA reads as TGTGCCAGCAGATACCGTCGCGGGGGGGCGGGCAATGAGCAGTTCTTC.

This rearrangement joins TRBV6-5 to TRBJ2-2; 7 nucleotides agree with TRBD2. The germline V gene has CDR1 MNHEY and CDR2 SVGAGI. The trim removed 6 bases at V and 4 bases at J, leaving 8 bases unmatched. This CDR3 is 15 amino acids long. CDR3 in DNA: TGTGCCAGCAGCTCTCTCGCTAGCGGCACCGGGGAGCTGTTTTTT. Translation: CASSSLASGTGELFF.

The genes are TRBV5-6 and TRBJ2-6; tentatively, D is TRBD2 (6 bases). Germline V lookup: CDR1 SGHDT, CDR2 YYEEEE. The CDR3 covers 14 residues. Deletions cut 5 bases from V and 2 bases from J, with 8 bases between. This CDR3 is CASRGEAGANVLTF. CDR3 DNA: TGTGCCAGCAGAGGGGAGGCTGGGGCCAACGTCCTGACTTTC.